This TCR beta chain emerged from a study of cytomegalovirus exposure and HLA in healthy donors. This CDR3 spans 14 amino acids. With 2 bases clipped from V and 3 bases from J, the junction kept 1 base outside the gene matches. Per germline, CDR1 PRHDT and CDR2 FYEKMQ (reference sequence). The PCR made use of 60 Vbeta and 13 Jbeta primers. Using immunoSEQ multiplex PCR, the repertoire was profiled, and TCRdb retains in-frame clones only, with some absent. The sample includes around 230,000 clones, about 85% seen only once; the top ten take around 0.22%. The V and J genes are TRBV13 and TRBJ1-2; TRBD1 agrees at 9 bases. The sample consisted of PBMCs. This TCR was sampled from a girl aged 2-10 years in good health and CMV-seronegative. CDR3 loop: CASSLRDRDYGYTF. The DNA for the CDR3 is TGTGCCAGCAGCTTAAGGGACAGGGACTATGGCTACACCTTC.